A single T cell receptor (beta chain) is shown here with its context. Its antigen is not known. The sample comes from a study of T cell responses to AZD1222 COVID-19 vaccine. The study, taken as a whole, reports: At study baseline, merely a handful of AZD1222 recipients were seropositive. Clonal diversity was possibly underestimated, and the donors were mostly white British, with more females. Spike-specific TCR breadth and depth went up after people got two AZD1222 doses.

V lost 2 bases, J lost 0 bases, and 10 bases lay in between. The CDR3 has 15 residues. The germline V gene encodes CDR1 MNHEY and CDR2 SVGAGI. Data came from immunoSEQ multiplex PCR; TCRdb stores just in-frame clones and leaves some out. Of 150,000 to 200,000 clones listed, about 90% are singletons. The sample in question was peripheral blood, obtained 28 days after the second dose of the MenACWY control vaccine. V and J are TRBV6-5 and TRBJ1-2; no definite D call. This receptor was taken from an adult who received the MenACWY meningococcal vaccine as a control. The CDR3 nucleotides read TGTGCCAGCAGTTACCGTGACCGACCTAACTATGGCTACACCTTC. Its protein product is CASSYRDRPNYGYTF.